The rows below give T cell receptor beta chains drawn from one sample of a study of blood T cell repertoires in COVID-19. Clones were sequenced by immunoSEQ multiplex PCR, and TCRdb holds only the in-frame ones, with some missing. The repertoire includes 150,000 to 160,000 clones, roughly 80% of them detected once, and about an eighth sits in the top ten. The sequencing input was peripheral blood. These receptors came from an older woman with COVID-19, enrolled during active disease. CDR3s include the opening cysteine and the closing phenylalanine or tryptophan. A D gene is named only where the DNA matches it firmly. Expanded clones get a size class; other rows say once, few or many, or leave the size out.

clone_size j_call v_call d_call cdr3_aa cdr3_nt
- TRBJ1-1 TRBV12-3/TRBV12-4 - CASSFGGGTEAFF TGTGCCAGCAGTTTCGGGGGAGGCACTGAAGCTTTCTTT
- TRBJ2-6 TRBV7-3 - CASSLPSSGANVLTF TGTGCCAGCAGCTTACCCAGCTCTGGGGCCAACGTCCTGACTTTC
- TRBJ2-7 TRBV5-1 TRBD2 CPRGGEQYF TGCCCCCGGGGGGGTGAGCAGTACTTC
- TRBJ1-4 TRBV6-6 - CASSLPDGEEKLFF TGTGCCAGCAGTCTTCCGGATGGGGAGGAAAAACTGTTTTTT
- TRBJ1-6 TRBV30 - CACRVLQNSPLHF TGTGCCTGCCGGGTTCTTCAAAATTCACCCCTCCACTTT
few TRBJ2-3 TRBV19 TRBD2 CASSITSGRPDTQYF TGTGCCAGTAGTATTACTAGCGGGAGGCCAGATACGCAGTATTTT
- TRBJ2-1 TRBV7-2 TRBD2 CASSLSGRWDNEQFF TGTGCCAGCAGTCTCAGCGGGAGGTGGGACAATGAGCAGTTCTTC
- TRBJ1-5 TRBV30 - CAWSAGMGQPQHF TGTGCCTGGAGTGCAGGGATGGGTCAGCCCCAGCATTTT
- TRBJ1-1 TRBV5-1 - CASSLAVGRVQGTEAFF TGCGCCAGCAGCTTGGCGGTGGGCAGGGTCCAAGGGACTGAAGCTTTCTTT
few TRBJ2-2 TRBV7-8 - CASSLIGRPAGTGELFF TGTGCCAGCAGCTTAATCGGGAGACCCGCGGGGACCGGGGAGCTGTTTTTT
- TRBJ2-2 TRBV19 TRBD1 CASSRGLTGGPGELFF TGTGCCAGTAGTAGAGGATTGACAGGGGGCCCCGGGGAGCTGTTTTTT
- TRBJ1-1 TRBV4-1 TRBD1 CASSQDGQGRTEAFF TGCGCCAGCAGCCAAGATGGACAGGGGCGGACTGAAGCTTTCTTT
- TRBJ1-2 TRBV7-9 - CASRAMDYGYTF TGTGCCAGCAGAGCGATGGACTATGGCTACACCTTC
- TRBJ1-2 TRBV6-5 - CASSYRTGDGYTF TGTGCCAGCAGTTACCGTACAGGAGATGGCTACACCTTC
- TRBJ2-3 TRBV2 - CASSDLGGGQTDTQYF TGTGCCAGCAGTGATCTGGGGGGGGGCCAAACAGATACGCAGTATTTT
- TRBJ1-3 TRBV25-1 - CASSATGSAGNTIYF TGTGCCAGCAGTGCTACGGGGTCCGCTGGAAACACCATATATTTT
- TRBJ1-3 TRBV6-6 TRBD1 CASRISGTGNGNTIYF TGTGCCAGCAGGATCTCCGGGACAGGCAATGGAAACACCATATATTTT
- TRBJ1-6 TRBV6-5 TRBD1 CASSFLGQGASPLHF TGTGCCAGCAGTTTCCTCGGACAGGGGGCTTCACCCCTCCACTTT
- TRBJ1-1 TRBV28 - CASPNRLQSTEAFF TGTGCCAGCCCCAACAGGCTCCAATCCACTGAAGCTTTCTTT
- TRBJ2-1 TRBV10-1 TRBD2 CASSTRAGAYNEQFF TGCGCCAGCAGCACCCGGGCGGGGGCCTACAATGAGCAGTTCTTC
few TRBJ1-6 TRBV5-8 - CASSLSRGPYNSPLHF TGTGCCAGCAGCTTGTCAAGGGGCCCCTATAATTCACCCCTCCACTTT
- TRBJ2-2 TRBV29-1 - CSVEVAGSNTGELFF TGCAGCGTTGAAGTTGCAGGGTCGAACACCGGGGAGCTGTTTTTT
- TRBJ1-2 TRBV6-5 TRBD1 CASSNTGVGYTF TGTGCCAGCAGTAATACAGGGGTTGGCTACACCTTC
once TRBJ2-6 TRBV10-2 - CASSEWPSSGANVLTF TGCGCCAGCAGTGAGTGGCCGTCCTCTGGGGCCAACGTCCTGACTTTC
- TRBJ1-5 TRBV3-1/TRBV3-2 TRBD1 CASSQGTGYYQPQHF TGTGCCAGCAGCCAAGGGACAGGGTATTATCAGCCCCAGCATTTT
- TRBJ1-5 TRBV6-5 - CASSYDGPPGSQPQHF TGTGCCAGCAGTTACGACGGGCCCCCCGGGAGTCAGCCCCAGCATTTT